This TCR beta chain was observed in a study of vaccination effects on CD4 cells after COVID-19. This clone was recorded a few times. No antigen is known for it. Ahead of sequencing, the ViraFEST assay grew antigen-specific CD4+ T cells using viral peptide pools. CD4+ T cells were isolated after approximately 10 days of culture. The individual was infected with SARS-CoV-2 between March and December 2020, as confirmed by PCR. The method was immunoSEQ multiplex PCR; TCRdb's version includes in-frame clones alone and lacks a portion of them. Here the sample spans about 24,000 clones, roughly three quarters being singletons. The study's findings and limits: Clones induced by infection and by vaccine showed marked clonal contraction late after vaccination.

There are 14 residues in the CDR3. Germline V lookup: CDR1 LGHDT, CDR2 YNNKEL (reference sequence). Germline trimming cut 2 bases from V and 6 bases from J; bases unmatched to any gene: 4. The source was CD4+ T cells from PBMCs cultured with SARS-CoV-2 spike peptides, collected before COVID-19 vaccination. The gene calls are TRBV3-1 (or the pseudogene TRBV3-2) and TRBJ1-1, with 9 bases that match TRBD1. The clonotype originates from a human donor who had a prior SARS-CoV-2 infection. In DNA, the CDR3 is TGTGCCAGCAGCCAATTTAGACAGGGGGCTGAAGCTTTCTTT. Translation gives CASSQFRQGAEAFF.